These T cell receptor beta chains were read from a single sample in a study of patients and donors after allogeneic stem cell transplantation. TCRdb used MiXCR to reprocess the RT-PCR reads, holding one entry per CDR3 protein. The sample records 150,000 or so distinct CDR3 sequences, approximately 22% being singletons. The source material was blood, either unsorted or a sorted T cell fraction (not recorded which). The receptors derive from a human donor who was either an allogeneic HSCT recipient or a stem cell or donor lymphocyte infusion donor (not recorded which). It is not recorded whose cells these are; they may come from a transplant donor. CDR3s include the opening cysteine and the closing phenylalanine or tryptophan. D genes are given only for firm matches. A row's size may be missing; if present it is once, few, many or a size class.

15	-	TRBV6-5	TRBJ2-1	-	TGTGCCAGCAGTTACGGGGAGGTGTACTACAATGAGCAGTTCTTC	CASSYGEVYYNEQFF
15	-	TRBV20-1	TRBJ2-3	-	TGCAGTGCTAGACCCACCCAAGTCGGGGCAGATACGCAGTATTTT	CSARPTQVGADTQYF
17	-	TRBV19	TRBJ2-7	-	TGTGCCAGTAGTATAGTCGCCACCAAATACTTCTCCTACGAGCAGTACTTC	CASSIVATKYFSYEQYF
16	-	TRBV6-5	TRBJ1-6	few	TGTGCCAGCAGTTCGGACACCGACAGCTTCGGTTCACCCCTCCACTTT	CASSSDTDSFGSPLHF
19	TRBD1	TRBV4-1	TRBJ1-5	-	TGCGCCAGCAGCCAAGATCGAGGACAGGGAGTTTGGAGCAATCAGCCCCAGCATTTT	CASSQDRGQGVWSNQPQHF
14	-	TRBV4-1	TRBJ1-5	few	TGCGCCAGCAGCCAAAGAAGGATCAATCAGCCCCAGCATTTT	CASSQRRINQPQHF
14	TRBD1	TRBV5-1	TRBJ1-6	few	TGCGCCAGCAGCTCGGGACAGCTAAATTCACCCCTCCACTTT	CASSSGQLNSPLHF
14	TRBD2	TRBV5-1	TRBJ2-1	few	TGCGCCAGCAGGCTAGCGGGGGAGAACAATGAGCAGTTCTTC	CASRLAGENNEQFF
16	-	TRBV5-1	TRBJ1-2	-	TGCGCCGGCAGCTTGGAATGGACAGTGGCCAACTATGGCTACACCTTC	CAGSLEWTVANYGYTF
17	-	TRBV24-1	TRBJ2-3	-	TGTGCCACCAGTGATCCCCGTCTCCTCCCATGGGCAGATACGCAGTATTTT	CATSDPRLLPWADTQYF
15	-	TRBV12-3/TRBV12-4	TRBJ2-2	-	TGTGCCAGCAGTAGGGGATCGGCGAACACCGGGGAGCTGTTTTTT	CASSRGSANTGELFF
15	TRBD1	TRBV4-3	TRBJ2-5	few	TGCGCCAGCAGCCTATACGACAGGGAAAGGGAGACCCAGTACTTC	CASSLYDRERETQYF
14	-	TRBV12-3/TRBV12-4	TRBJ2-1	few	TGTGCCAGCAGTTTTTCGACACCCTACAATGAGCAGTTCTTC	CASSFSTPYNEQFF
14	-	TRBV18	TRBJ2-7	few	TGTGCCAGCTCACCGGACGGGAGCTCCTACGAGCAGTACTTC	CASSPDGSSYEQYF
15	TRBD2	TRBV7-3	TRBJ2-1	few	TGTGCCAGCAGCTATATACTAGCGGGTGATCATGAGCAGTTCTTC	CASSYILAGDHEQFF
15	TRBD1	TRBV20-1	TRBJ1-2	-	TGCAGTGCTAGCCAGGCCAGGGGGGGTAACTATGGCTACACCTTC	CSASQARGGNYGYTF
13	-	TRBV12-5	TRBJ1-2	-	TGTGCTAGTGGTTTGGAGGGAAACTATGGCTACACCTTC	CASGLEGNYGYTF
17	-	TRBV7-2	TRBJ1-1	few	TGTGCCAGCAGCTCACACTGGACAGCCTATAAGGGCACTGAAGCTTTCTTT	CASSSHWTAYKGTEAFF
19	TRBD2	TRBV20-1	TRBJ2-7	-	TGCAGTGCTAGAGATAGGAGAGGGGCCGGGACTAGCGGGACCTACGAGCAGTACTTC	CSARDRRGAGTSGTYEQYF
17	-	TRBV5-1	TRBJ2-3	few	TGCGCCAGCAGCTTGGGGGTACCCCCGGGACTGCCAGATACGCAGTATTTT	CASSLGVPPGLPDTQYF
12	-	TRBV29-1	TRBJ1-2	many	TGCAGCGTTCAGGGTATCGGCTATGGCTACACCTTC	CSVQGIGYGYTF
10	-	TRBV10-3	TRBJ1-5	-	TGTGCCATCAGGGCTCAGCCCCAGCATTTT	CAIRAQPQHF
13	-	TRBV29-1	TRBJ2-5	-	TGCAGCGTCGCATTGTTGGGTGGAGAGACCCAGTACTTC	CSVALLGGETQYF
16	TRBD1	TRBV9	TRBJ1-1	-	TGTGCCAGCAGCGGAATCGACAGGGTAGGAGACACTGAAGCTTTCTTT	CASSGIDRVGDTEAFF
13	-	TRBV18	TRBJ1-5	many	TGTGCCAGCTCACCAGGCAGCAATCAGCCCCAGCATTTT	CASSPGSNQPQHF
14	-	TRBV20-1	TRBJ1-4	-	TGCAGTGGTACCTCCGGGCCCTCGGCGGAAAAACTGTTTTTT	CSGTSGPSAEKLFF
13	-	TRBV6-5	TRBJ1-2	-	TGTGCCAGCAGTTGGGCACCAAACTATGGCTACACCTTC	CASSWAPNYGYTF
14	-	TRBV6-5	TRBJ2-1	-	TGTGCCAGCAGTTTATTAGGACCCTACAATGAGCAGTTCTTC	CASSLLGPYNEQFF
16	TRBD1	TRBV3-1	TRBJ2-2	-	TGTGCCAGCAGCCAAGTTTATAGGGGGCCCGTCGGGGAGCTGTTTTTT	CASSQVYRGPVGELFF
11	-	TRBV25-1	TRBJ2-1	-	TGTGCCAGCAGTGCTCGACAGGAGCAGTTCTTC	CASSARQEQFF
15	TRBD1	TRBV7-6	TRBJ2-3	few	TGTGCCAGCAGCTTAGACGACAGGGGCCCAGATACGCAGTATTTT	CASSLDDRGPDTQYF
13	TRBD1	TRBV7-2	TRBJ2-5	-	TGTGCCAGCAGCGGGGGACAGGTTGCGACCCAGTACTTC	CASSGGQVATQYF
18	-	TRBV11-2	TRBJ2-6	-	TGTGCCAGCAGCTTAAATGTTGGGGGCCTATCTGGGGCCAACGTCCTGACTTTC	CASSLNVGGLSGANVLTF
11	-	TRBV12-3/TRBV12-4	TRBJ1-2	medium-sized	TGTGCCAGCAGTTTCTCCGGGACGAACACCTTC	CASSFSGTNTF
15	TRBD2	TRBV2	TRBJ2-1	-	TGTGCCAGCGGGGAGTGGGCGGGGGGCTACAATGAGCAGTTCTTC	CASGEWAGGYNEQFF
16	TRBD2	TRBV27	TRBJ2-1	-	TGTGCCAGCCTGACTAGCGGGAGGGCCCTCGGCAATGAGCAGTTCTTC	CASLTSGRALGNEQFF
15	-	TRBV27	TRBJ1-1	-	TGTGCCAGCAGTTTTATCCCCGATAGGATCACTGAAGCTTTCTTT	CASSFIPDRITEAFF
14	-	TRBV5-1	TRBJ2-3	few	TGCGCCAGCAGCCCAGGACAGACCTTCGATACGCAGTATTTT	CASSPGQTFDTQYF
14	TRBD2	TRBV6-1	TRBJ2-7	-	TGTGCCAGCAATACCGGGACTAGCATCTACGAGCAGTACTTC	CASNTGTSIYEQYF
15	-	TRBV6-2/TRBV6-3	TRBJ1-1	few	TGTGCCAGCCCAAAGGGAGGAGCGGAAAACACTGAAGCTTTCTTT	CASPKGGAENTEAFF
11	-	TRBV20-1	TRBJ1-6	few	TGCAGTGCTAGGCAAAATTCACCCCTCCACTTT	CSARQNSPLHF
16	TRBD2	TRBV12-3/TRBV12-4	TRBJ2-5	few	TGTGCCAGCAGTTTGAGGACTAGCGAGATCCAAGAGACCCAGTACTTC	CASSLRTSEIQETQYF
15	TRBD2	TRBV10-3	TRBJ2-3	-	TGTGCCATCACAGCGGGGGGCACTAGCACAGATACGCAGTATTTT	CAITAGGTSTDTQYF
13	-	TRBV12-3/TRBV12-4	TRBJ2-5	-	TGTGCCAGCAGTCTGGACAGAGGGGAGACCCAGTACTTC	CASSLDRGETQYF
14	-	TRBV6-5	TRBJ1-5	-	TGTGCCAGCAGTCCACACGGGGGATGGCAGCCCCAGCATTTT	CASSPHGGWQPQHF
13	-	TRBV29-1	TRBJ1-5	-	TGCAGCGTTTCTACATCGGCCAATCAGCCCCAGCATTTT	CSVSTSANQPQHF
16	TRBD1	TRBV10-3	TRBJ2-1	few	TGTGCCATCAGTGAGTTCTCCGGGACAGGGGGGAATGAGCAGTTCTTC	CAISEFSGTGGNEQFF
13	-	TRBV7-2	TRBJ2-5	-	TGTGCCAGCAGCTTAGGGACAGTTGAGACCCAGTACTTC	CASSLGTVETQYF
13	-	TRBV12-3/TRBV12-4	TRBJ1-2	many	TGTGCCAGCAGTTTGGGACCTAACTATGGCTACACCTTC	CASSLGPNYGYTF
14	-	TRBV7-6	TRBJ2-7	-	TGTGCCAGCAGCTCATCGGCAGGACTCTACGAGCAGTACTTC	CASSSSAGLYEQYF